This T cell receptor (beta chain) was sequenced during a study of neoadjuvant nivolumab and ipilimumab in lung cancer. The wider study: Nivolumab 3 mg/kg was given days 1, 15 and 29, plus ipilimumab 1 mg/kg day 1 in combination. Study findings and constraints: Resected tumors had greater TCR richness and clonality than uninvolved lung. From pretherapy to surgery, tumor richness and clonality rose with dual therapy.

Trimming left V 4 bases short and J 1 base short, with 22 bases between. From germline, CDR1 is SGDLS and CDR2 YYNGEE. The CDR3 sequence is 18 residues long. Repertoires were generated with immunoSEQ multiplex PCR, while TCRdb's copy carries only in-frame clones and drops some. This table holds 45,000 to 55,000 clones, about 89% found once. To note about this clone: The antigen remains undetermined.

The source was blood, collected before neoadjuvant nivolumab, alone or with ipilimumab. The chain has TRBV9 and TRBJ2-3; TRBD1 might be the D (6 bases). This receptor was identified in an adult with non-small cell lung cancer. Some clones in this sample may be carry-over from other donors' samples. CDR3 nucleotide sequence: TGTGCCAGCAGCCTAGAGACGAGGACAGCCTTACGCACAGATACGCAGTATTTT. Its protein is CASSLETRTALRTDTQYF. Full variable domain (remainder filled in from reference TRBV9 and TRBJ2-3): DSGVTQTPKHLITATGQRVTLRCSPRSGDLSVYWYQQSLDQGLQFLIQYYNGEERAKGNILERFSAQQFPDLHSELNLSSLELGDSALYFCASSLETRTALRTDTQYFGPGTRLTVL.